Presented here are 32 T cell receptor beta chains from one specimen sequenced in a study of blood T cells in healthy people across ages. A J-beta primer mix and a sample-barcoded 5' primer were used in a second PCR of about 7 to 12 cycles. From the 5' RACE reads, TCRdb called clonotypes with MiXCR, one entry per CDR3 protein. The sample lists 1.5 million to 2 million distinct CDR3 sequences, 49% occurring once. The sequenced material came from blood. The receptors were sampled from a woman aged 40 to 50 in good health.

The chain couples TRBV6-5 to TRBJ1-2, with TRBD1 matching over 10 bases. This CDR3 has 15 amino acids. The germline CDR1 and CDR2 sequences are MNHEY and SVGAGI. V lost 2 bases, J lost 6 bases, and 6 bases stayed unmatched. Written as DNA, the CDR3 is TGTGCCAGCAGTTACGTCCCGGACAGGGGGAATGGCTACACCTTC. Its translation: CASSYVPDRGNGYTF.

This clonotype has more than one count but fewer than ten. J is TRBJ2-7 and V is TRBV20-1, with TRBD1 identical over 7 bases. The V segment lost 5 bases and the J segment 9 bases; nucleotides outside the gene matches: 13. CDR1 and CDR2 from the germline V gene are DFQATT and SNEGSKA (reference sequence). The CDR3 is 13 amino acids. In DNA form, the CDR3 reads TGCAGTGCTCCCTGGGACAGAGCCAAGGGGCAGTACTTC. Its translation: CSAPWDRAKGQYF.

V and J are TRBV7-9 and TRBJ2-1; D unresolved. The V end lost 10 bases, the J end lost 0 bases, and 22 bases lay between the germline ends. CDR1 is SEHNR and CDR2 is FQNEAQ in the germline V gene (reference sequence). CDR3 length: 17 amino acids. The CDR3 is CATRVKVGQSSYNEQFF. The DNA of the CDR3 is TGTGCCACCAGAGTTAAAGTAGGCCAGAGCTCCTACAATGAGCAGTTCTTC.

J is TRBJ2-5 and V is TRBV20-1; TRBD2 agrees at 11 bases. V dropped 1 base and J dropped 2; count of bases not matched to a gene: 3. Per germline, CDR1 DFQATT and CDR2 SNEGSKA (reference sequence). The CDR3 totals 15 residues. The CDR3, as DNA: TGCAGTGCTAGAGGGGCTAGCGGGGGGCAAGAGACCCAGTACTTC. Translating gives CSARGASGGQETQYF.

A word on this clonotype: Its ends do not fully match the called genes, so a read error is possible. This chain connects TRBV7-7 to TRBJ2-5, with a tentative D call TRBD2 (5 bases). TRBJ2-7 explains the end of the DNA better; the J call may be wrong. The length of the CDR3 is 13 residues. CDR1 is SSHAT and CDR2 is FNYEAQ in the germline V gene (reference sequence). The CDR3 reads CASSLAYGNEQYF. CDR3 sequence (DNA): TGTGCTAGCAGCTTAGCCTACGGGAACGAGCAGTACTTC.

This sequence joins TRBV6-2 or TRBV6-3 and TRBJ2-5; the D gene is possibly TRBD1 (6 bases). Trimming cost V 10 bases and J 0 bases, with 12 bases left between them. The length of the CDR3 is 13 residues. Germline V gene data show CDR1 as MNHEY and CDR2 as SVGEGT. CDR3 region: CATEGHHQETQYF. The CDR3 DNA sequence: TGTGCCACCGAGGGACACCACCAAGAGACCCAGTACTTC.

Comment on this clonotype: Mismatch with germline at one junction end may stem from a read error. The chain is built from TRBV7-2 and TRBJ2-5; no clear D. This CDR3 contains 15 residues. Germline V gives CDR1 SGHTA, CDR2 FQGNSA. CDR3 protein: CASGLSVGYLETQYF. Written as DNA, the CDR3 is TGTGCCAGCGGCTTATCAGTGGGGTACCTGGAGACCCAGTACTTC. The complete variable domain, with remaining parts taken from reference TRBV7-2 and TRBJ2-5, reads GAGVSQSPSNKVTEKGKDVELRCDPISGHTALYWYRQSLGQGLEFLIYFQGNSAPDKSGLPSDRFSAERTGGSVSTLTIQRTQQEDSAVYLCASGLSVGYLETQYFGPGTRLLVL.

DNA of the CDR3: TGCAGTGTAAGGAGACCCTCTAGCACAGATACGCAGTATTTT. Its translation: CSVRRPSSTDTQYF. This chain uses TRBV20-1 with TRBJ2-3; D call uncertain. Trimming stripped 7 bases from V and 0 bases from J, with 14 bases between. Germline values: CDR1 DFQATT, CDR2 SNEGSKA (reference sequence). The CDR3 is 14 residues long.

The chain links TRBV29-1 to TRBJ2-2, with 11 bases lining up with TRBD2. Germline assignment: CDR1 SQVTM and CDR2 ANQGSEA. J was trimmed by 1 base and V by 6 bases; bases with no gene match: 1. CDR3 length: 14 residues. The CDR3: CSVGLAVNTGELFF. CDR3 coding DNA: TGCAGCGTGGGACTAGCGGTGAACACCGGGGAGCTGTTTTTT.

This clonotype was observed a handful of times. This chain uses TRBV4-3 with TRBJ2-3; 7 nucleotides match TRBD2. The CDR3 contains 16 residues. V trimming: 3 bases; J trimming: 2 bases; junction bases outside the gene matches: 8. Germline CDR1 and CDR2: LGHNA and YSLEER. The CDR3 DNA sequence: TGCGCCAGCAGCCAGTGGGGGGGATTGTCCACAGATACGCAGTATTTT. Protein product: CASSQWGGLSTDTQYF.

This clonotype was recorded many times. This chain joins TRBV7-2 and TRBJ2-7; 10 nucleotides align to TRBD2. The CDR3 runs 13 residues. J lost 5 bases, V lost 6 bases, and 4 bases had no gene match. Looked up from germline, CDR1 is SGHTA and CDR2 is FQGNSA. The CDR3 coding sequence is TGTGCCAGCAGAGCTAGCGGGGGCCACGAGCAGTACTTC. Its protein is CASRASGGHEQYF.

The chain joins TRBV29-1 to TRBJ2-5; the D gene could be TRBD1 or TRBD2 (5 bases each). Trimming stripped 6 bases from V and 3 bases from J, with 14 bases between. CDR3 length: 13 residues. Germline V gives CDR1 SQVTM, CDR2 ANQGSEA. The CDR3: CSVEVTVKETQYF. CDR3 DNA sequence: TGCAGCGTGGAGGTGACAGTTAAAGAGACCCAGTACTTC.

This clonotype was found a few times. The V call is TRBV7-2, the J call TRBJ1-5, with TRBD1 matching over 10 bases. Looked up from germline, CDR1 is SGHTA and CDR2 is FQGNSA. This CDR3 has 15 amino acids. Trimming took 3 bases from V and 6 from J; bases not matched to a gene: 5. In DNA form, the CDR3 reads TGTGCCAGCAGCTTCGACAGGGGGCAGGTTCAGCCCCAGCATTTT. Translated: CASSFDRGQVQPQHF.

The rearrangement links TRBV12-3 or TRBV12-4 to TRBJ2-3; 9 nucleotides match TRBD1. The CDR3 consists of 15 residues. V was pared by 6 bases and J by 3 bases, with 7 bases of the junction left unmatched. This chain's CDR3 is CASSRGQGNTDTQYF. The CDR3 nucleotides read TGTGCCAGCAGCCGGGGACAGGGTAATACAGATACGCAGTATTTT.

This clonotype was detected only a few times. V usage is TRBV24-1 and J usage is TRBJ2-1; 10 bases line up with TRBD1. In germline, CDR1 is KGHDR, CDR2 SFDVKD. This CDR3 has 17 residues. With V trimmed by 0 bases and J by 7 bases, 8 bases remained unmatched. The DNA of the CDR3 is TGTGCCACCAGTGATTTGCGAAGGACAGGGGGTAGGAATGAGCAGTTCTTC. This translates into CATSDLRRTGGRNEQFF.

The chain links TRBV6-1 to TRBJ1-1; D is possibly TRBD1 (5 bases). V lost 6 bases and J lost 6, with 11 bases in between. The CDR3 loop spans 12 amino acids. Germline values: CDR1 MNHNS, CDR2 SASEGT. The CDR3 region has the DNA TGTGCCAGCAGGACAGTTACAGCTGAAGCTTTCTTT. Protein sequence: CASRTVTAEAFF.

For the CDR3, the DNA is TGTGCCAGCGCAGGGACCGATCAGACAACTAATGAAAAACTGTTTTTT. Translated, it gives CASAGTDQTTNEKLFF. The chain is built from TRBV25-1 and TRBJ1-4, with D maybe TRBD1 (5 bases). CDR1 is MGHDK, CDR2 SYGVNS, per germline. V shed 8 bases and J shed 0 bases, with 16 bases lying between them. This CDR3 contains 16 residues.

The V and J genes are TRBV27 and TRBJ2-3, with 8 positions matching TRBD1. The V and J ends lost 5 bases and 5 bases, in that order; junction bases with no gene match: 9. Germline lookup yields CDR1 MNHEY and CDR2 SMNVEV (reference sequence). The CDR3 sequence is 15 residues long. Written as DNA, the CDR3 is TGTGCCAGCAGTGACGGACAGGGATCTTTAGATACGCAGTATTTT. Translating gives CASSDGQGSLDTQYF.

In this sample, this clonotype turned up a few times. V usage is TRBV4-1 and J usage is TRBJ1-2, with 7 bases that match TRBD1. Germline-derived CDR1 and CDR2 are MGHRA and YSYEKL. Germline trimming cut 0 bases from V and 4 bases from J; bases unmatched to any gene: 5. The CDR3 runs to 15 residues. The CDR3: CASSQEGTVLYGYTF. The CDR3 region has the DNA TGCGCCAGCAGCCAAGAAGGGACAGTCCTCTATGGCTACACCTTC.

The chain couples TRBV27 to TRBJ2-1; 14 bases agree with TRBD2. CDR1 and CDR2 (germline): MNHEY, SMNVEV (reference sequence). This CDR3 has 16 amino acids. The junction had 6 bases not matched to a gene; V was cut back by 5 bases and J by 6 bases. CDR3 nucleotide sequence: TGTGCCAGCAGTGGGGGACTAGCGGGGGTACCCAATGAGCAGTTCTTC. Amino acid sequence: CASSGGLAGVPNEQFF.

The J gene is TRBJ1-2, the V gene TRBV5-1; D unclear. This CDR3 has 13 amino acids. V was clipped by 7 bases and J by 3 bases, with 13 bases between them. The germline CDR1 and CDR2 sequences are SGHRS and YFSETQ. CDR3 residues: CASGRGIDYGYTF. DNA of the CDR3: TGCGCCAGCGGACGGGGAATCGACTATGGCTACACCTTC.

The J gene is TRBJ1-4, the V gene TRBV29-1; 7 nucleotides agree with TRBD1. V shed 3 bases and J 1 base; nucleotides not matched to a gene: 2. CDR1 and CDR2 from the germline V gene are SQVTM and ANQGSEA. The CDR3 is made up of 14 amino acids. CDR3 residues: CSVDRGGTNEKLFF. CDR3 in DNA: TGCAGCGTTGACAGGGGGGGAACTAATGAAAAACTGTTTTTT.

The rearrangement uses TRBV9 and TRBJ1-2; 9 bases line up with TRBD1. V was clipped by 4 bases and J by 7 bases; unmatched bases: 11. This CDR3 has 15 residues. Germline CDR1 and CDR2: SGDLS and YYNGEE. This CDR3 is CASSLQDRGFGGYTF. CDR3 nucleotide sequence: TGTGCCAGCAGCCTCCAGGACAGGGGCTTCGGTGGCTACACCTTC.

The V gene is TRBV5-6, the J gene TRBJ2-3; D gene unclear. Between the trimmed V and J ends, which lost 2 bases and 0 bases, there was a span of 13 bases. The CDR3 sequence is 16 residues long. Germline V lookup: CDR1 SGHDT, CDR2 YYEEEE. CDR3: CASSFRARTSTDTQYF. The CDR3 DNA is TGTGCCAGCAGCTTTCGGGCCAGAACTAGCACAGATACGCAGTATTTT.

This clonotype came up a few times. The chain recombines TRBV20-1 with TRBJ2-5; D tentatively reads TRBD1 or TRBD2 (5 bases each). This CDR3 comprises 13 residues. Trimming pared 5 bases from V and 1 base from J, leaving 11 bases between. The germline CDR1 and CDR2 sequences are DFQATT and SNEGSKA (reference sequence). DNA of the CDR3: TGCAGTGCTCAACCGGGACCCCAAGAGACCCAGTACTTC. This translates into CSAQPGPQETQYF.

This rearrangement joins TRBV28 to TRBJ2-1; possibly TRBD1 for D (6 bases). Trimming cost V 7 bases and J 10 bases, with 23 bases left between them. The CDR3 totals 15 residues. Germline-derived CDR1 and CDR2 are MDHEN and SYDVKM. Here the CDR3 reads CASTLTGIGLKEQFF. Here the CDR3 DNA reads TGTGCCAGCACGTTAACAGGGATAGGGTTAAAGGAGCAGTTCTTC.

The genes are TRBV12-3 or TRBV12-4 and TRBJ1-1; possible D gene TRBD1, 5 bases. With 9 bases removed from V and 4 bases from J, the gap between germline ends came to 15 bases. The CDR3 runs 13 residues. CDR3 residues: CASLAYGTTEAFF. The CDR3, as DNA: TGTGCCAGTCTAGCGTACGGGACCACTGAAGCTTTCTTT.

This clonotype was detected a few times. This sequence joins TRBV7-6 and TRBJ2-5, with 10 bases fitting TRBD2. This CDR3 comprises 16 residues. The germline gives CDR1 SGHVS, CDR2 FNYEAQ. V lost 1 base and J lost 11; bases outside the gene matches: 13. CDR3 residues: CASSLVLSGGVNEQYF. Written as DNA, the CDR3 is TGTGCCAGCAGCTTAGTATTGAGCGGGGGGGTCAATGAGCAGTACTTC.

The J gene is TRBJ2-5, the V gene TRBV7-2; 9 bases fit TRBD1. TRBJ2-7 explains the end of the DNA better; the J call may be wrong. The CDR3 has 16 amino acids. Germline CDR1 and CDR2: SGHTA and FQGNSA. CDR3 loop: CASSRQTVQGAGEQYF. The CDR3 DNA sequence: TGTGCCAGCAGCCGTCAGACCGTACAGGGGGCTGGCGAGCAGTACTTC.

The rearrangement links TRBV20-1 to TRBJ2-1; 13 bases fit TRBD2. The CDR3 has 15 amino acids. The trim removed 4 bases at V and 5 bases at J, leaving 5 bases unmatched. Germline assignment: CDR1 DFQATT and CDR2 SNEGSKA (reference sequence). The CDR3 loop is CSAKGGLAGNNEQFF. Written as DNA, the CDR3 is TGCAGTGCTAAGGGGGGACTAGCGGGAAACAATGAGCAGTTCTTC.

This clonotype was picked up a small number of times. The rearrangement joins TRBV4-3 to TRBJ2-5; TRBD1 or TRBD2 may be the D gene (5 bases each). Germline CDR1 reads LGHNA; CDR2 reads YSLEER. CDR3 length: 18 amino acids. Trimming left V 1 base short and J 2 bases short, with 20 bases between. The CDR3 spells CASSQVLWGRWIQETQYF. The CDR3 nucleotides read TGCGCCAGCAGCCAAGTTCTTTGGGGACGGTGGATTCAAGAGACCCAGTACTTC.

The J gene is TRBJ2-5, the V gene TRBV6-6, with D possibly matching TRBD2 (6 bases). The V end lost 2 bases, the J end lost 4 bases, and 20 bases lay between the germline ends. CDR1 is MNHNY, CDR2 SVGAGI, per germline (reference sequence). This CDR3 has 17 amino acids. The CDR3 spells CASSYRRDPWRGETQYF. The DNA for the CDR3 is TGTGCCAGCAGTTACCGCCGGGACCCCTGGCGGGGAGAGACCCAGTACTTC.